This TCR beta chain was captured in a study of T-cell memory formation after mild COVID-19. Study summary: Clusters were largely donor specific. Study-wide results and limits: Contracting clones, day 15 to 85, had balanced CD4/CD8, and later expanders favored CD4+. The finding that pre-infection memory included some responding clones suggested that cross-reactive memory joined.

CDR3 length equals 15 residues. J was trimmed by 2 bases and V by 6 bases; bases with no gene match: 7. Concerning this clonotype itself: The antigen is undetermined.

A 5'RACE reaction primed in the constant segment made cDNA libraries of TCR alpha and TCR beta, and these carried sample barcodes and UMIs. From the 5' RACE reads, TCRdb called clonotypes with MiXCR, one entry per CDR3 protein. This table has nearly 250,000 distinct CDR3 sequences, over 15% appearing once. Source material: PBMCs or a T cell subset sorted from them (not recorded which). V gene TRBV12-3 or TRBV12-4 combines with J gene TRBJ2-1; 7 nucleotides align to TRBD2. The origin of this receptor is an adult woman who had mild COVID-19 (a few samples of this study predate the infection). Cell type and time point are not known. The CDR3 DNA is TGTGCCAGCAGCTTAACCGGGGGGACCTACAATGAGCAGTTCTTC. Amino acid sequence: CASSLTGGTYNEQFF.